The 23 T cell receptor beta chains below were found in one sample sequenced in a study of cytomegalovirus exposure and HLA in healthy donors (dated by TCRdb to 2016 to 2017). Libraries were prepared through the immunoSEQ multiplex PCR assay. For the multiplex PCR, a mixture combining 60 forward primers for TCR Vbeta segments and 13 reverse primers for TCR Jbeta segments was used. Not all clones reach the TCRdb copy of this immuneACCESS table, which keeps in-frame sequences only. Checked studies attribute under half of the gap to unresolved V genes and leave the rest unexplained. The sample includes almost 200,000 clones, with more than 75% observed a single time. The ten largest make up nearly 0.4% of the sample. Sequenced input: PBMCs. Receptors originate from a male donor in good health and CMV-seropositive.

This chain uses TRBV13 with TRBJ1-2; D might be TRBD1 (6 bases). The length of the CDR3 is 15 residues. Looked up from germline, CDR1 is PRHDT and CDR2 is FYEKMQ (reference sequence). Trimming stripped 0 bases from V and 4 bases from J, with 12 bases between. CDR3 sequence: CASSLGGGASYGYTF. The DNA for the CDR3 is TGTGCCAGCAGCTTAGGCGGGGGGGCCTCCTATGGCTACACCTTC.

The J gene is TRBJ2-5, the V gene TRBV7-2, with 8 bases that match TRBD1. The CDR3 totals 15 residues. V lost 3 bases and J lost 5; bases outside the gene matches: 8. Germline V gene lookup returns CDR1 SGHTA and CDR2 FQGNSA. CDR3 sequence reads: CASSFGQGLRETQYF. CDR3 bases: TGTGCCAGCAGCTTCGGACAGGGTCTCCGGGAGACCCAGTACTTC.

This clone was detected a few times. This chain uses TRBV18 with TRBJ1-1, with D possibly TRBD1 on 6 matching bases. The CDR3 length is 12 residues. V lost 4 bases, J lost 10 bases, and 13 bases lay in between. Per the germline V gene, CDR1 is KGHSH and CDR2 is LQKENI. CDR3: CASSLNRDRAFF. CDR3 bases: TGTGCCAGCTCACTAAACAGGGACCGAGCTTTCTTT.

V is TRBV19 and J is TRBJ1-4, with D hard to call. CDR1 LNHDA and CDR2 SQIVND come from the germline V gene (reference sequence). The CDR3 runs to 12 residues. The CDR3: CVTRGGNEKLFF. DNA for the CDR3: TGTGTTACTCGAGGCGGTAATGAAAAACTGTTTTTT. Supplemented by reference TRBV19 and TRBJ1-4, the full variable domain reads DGGITQSPKYLFRKEGQNVTLSCEQNLNHDAMYWYRQDPGQGLRLIYYSQIVNDFQKGDIAEGYSVSREKKESFPLTVTSAQKNPTAFYLCVTRGGNEKLFFGSGTQLSVL.

A single count supports this clone. This chain links TRBV27 with TRBJ2-7; 9 nucleotides align to TRBD1. V trimming: 0 bases; J trimming: 3 bases; junction bases outside the gene matches: 6. Germline assignment: CDR1 MNHEY and CDR2 SMNVEV (reference sequence). This CDR3 spans 16 amino acids. The CDR3 loop is CASSLSSGQGYYEQYF. CDR3 nucleotides: TGTGCCAGCAGTTTATCGTCGGGACAGGGATACTACGAGCAGTACTTC.

The chain uses TRBV7-8 and TRBJ1-2, with TRBD1 as a possible D gene (6 bases). The V gene's germline CDR1 is SGHVS and CDR2 FQNEAQ. The V end was cut by 1 base, the J end by 4 bases, with 16 bases between. This CDR3 is built from 16 residues. The CDR3 sequence: CASSLGGQGPFYGYTF. DNA of the CDR3: TGTGCCAGCAGCTTAGGAGGCCAGGGGCCATTCTATGGCTACACCTTC.

This clone has a single count. This sequence joins TRBV28 and TRBJ2-3, with 9 bases identical to TRBD2. The germline V gene encodes CDR1 MDHEN and CDR2 SYDVKM. The CDR3 covers 16 residues. Trimming at V came to 6 bases and at J to 3 bases, leaving 10 bases not matched to a gene. The CDR3 coding sequence is TGTGCCAGCAGCTTAGGGGCGGGAGGGCCGACAGATACGCAGTATTTT. It translates to CASSLGAGGPTDTQYF.

The chain uses TRBV19 and TRBJ1-3; no reliable D call. V lost 5 bases, J lost 0 bases, and 8 bases lay in between. This CDR3 is built from 14 residues. Germline V gene sequence: CDR1 LNHDA, CDR2 SQIVND (reference sequence). CDR3 region: CASSLAGSGNTIYF. The CDR3 DNA reads as TGTGCCAGTAGTCTTGCGGGCTCTGGAAACACCATATATTTT.

The chain has TRBV6-6 and TRBJ2-7; D not resolved. Germline V lookup: CDR1 MNHNY, CDR2 SVGAGI (reference sequence). The CDR3 loop spans 16 amino acids. V gave up 0 bases and J gave up 0 bases, with 12 bases separating them. The CDR3 loop is CASSYSPPGRSYEQYF. The CDR3 nucleotides are TGTGCCAGCAGTTACTCCCCCCCCGGTCGCTCCTACGAGCAGTACTTC.

V and J are TRBV6-6 and TRBJ2-7; 9 nucleotides agree with TRBD1. V was pared by 6 bases and J by 9 bases, with 12 bases of the junction left unmatched. The length of the CDR3 is 14 residues. Germline loops: CDR1 MNHNY, CDR2 SVGAGI (reference sequence). Here the CDR3 reads CASSPGQGSSTQYF. As DNA, the CDR3 is TGTGCCAGCAGCCCTGGACAGGGGAGCAGTACGCAGTACTTC.

This chain joins TRBV11-2 and TRBJ2-5; TRBD2 might be the D (5 bases). Germline V gives CDR1 SGHAT, CDR2 FQNNGV. The CDR3 has 13 amino acids. Trimming shortened V by 3 bases and J by 5 bases, and 10 bases separated the two germline ends. Here the CDR3 reads CASSFVGEETQYF. The CDR3 DNA sequence: TGTGCCAGCAGCTTTGTGGGAGAGGAGACCCAGTACTTC.

This rearrangement joins TRBV5-1 to TRBJ2-7, with no clear D. This CDR3 comprises 12 residues. Trimming took off 0 bases at V and 6 bases at J, with 7 bases between the two ends. Germline values: CDR1 SGHRS, CDR2 YFSETQ. This CDR3 reads CASSLEESEQYF. As DNA, the CDR3 is TGCGCCAGCAGCTTGGAGGAGAGCGAGCAGTACTTC.

This rearrangement joins TRBV5-4 to TRBJ1-1; D might be TRBD1 (5 bases). The CDR3 covers 13 residues. CDR1 and CDR2 from the germline V gene are SGHNT and YYREEE (reference sequence). The V end was cut by 0 bases, the J end by 7 bases, with 10 bases between. The CDR3 loop is CASSLAPRGEAFF. The CDR3 DNA follows: TGTGCCAGCAGCTTGGCCCCTAGGGGTGAAGCTTTCTTT.

V gene TRBV7-9 combines with J gene TRBJ1-4; D is ambiguous. From germline, CDR1 is SEHNR and CDR2 FQNEAQ (reference sequence). This CDR3 has 15 residues. V lost 2 bases to trimming and J lost 4 bases, with 11 bases between them. The CDR3 spells CASSLFVHLNEKLFF. DNA of the CDR3: TGTGCCAGCAGCTTATTTGTACACCTTAATGAAAAACTGTTTTTT. The variable domain in full, completed from reference TRBV7-9 and TRBJ1-4, reads DTGVSQNPRHKITKRGQNVTFRCDPISEHNRLYWYRQTLGQGPEFLTYFQNEAQLEKSRLLSDRFSAERPKGSFSTLEIQRTEQGDSAMYLCASSLFVHLNEKLFFGSGTQLSVL.

The CDR3 nucleotides are TGTGCCAGCACCCTTGGGGGGGCCGTTAACTATGGCTACACCTTC. Translation gives CASTLGGAVNYGYTF. V gene TRBV6-5 combines with J gene TRBJ1-2; D perhaps matches TRBD1 (6 bases). The V end was cut by 7 bases, the J end by 1 base, with 16 bases between. CDR3 length equals 15 residues. Germline CDR1 is MNHEY and CDR2 is SVGAGI.

The J gene is TRBJ2-3, the V gene TRBV28; weak D call: TRBD2 (5 bases). CDR1 is MDHEN, CDR2 SYDVKM, per germline. The CDR3 length is 12 residues. The V gene lost 6 bases and the J gene lost 11 bases, with 15 bases spanning the gap. The CDR3 DNA reads as TGTGCCAGCAGCCGAACTAGAGGGCGGCAGTATTTT. Translation: CASSRTRGRQYF.

The V gene is TRBV7-2, the J gene TRBJ2-3, with TRBD2 matching 8 bases. The CDR3 totals 17 residues. With V trimmed by 5 bases and J by 3 bases, 13 bases remained unmatched. From germline, CDR1 is SGHTA and CDR2 FQGNSA. CDR3 region: CASSVTTRGAGTDTQYF. CDR3 DNA: TGTGCCAGCAGCGTAACTACGCGGGGGGCCGGGACAGATACGCAGTATTTT.

The chain links TRBV19 to TRBJ2-7, with a possible D match to TRBD1 (6 bases). V lost 4 bases and J lost 5, with 15 bases in between. The CDR3 has 14 residues. CDR1 LNHDA and CDR2 SQIVND come from the germline V gene (reference sequence). The CDR3 loop is CASSTMTGLNEQYF. CDR3 DNA sequence: TGTGCCAGTAGTACCATGACAGGTCTCAACGAGCAGTACTTC.

This rearrangement joins TRBV9 to TRBJ1-3; D is undetermined. Trimming removed 0 bases from V and 0 bases from J, with 10 bases in between. Germline CDR1 SGDLS, CDR2 YYNGEE. The CDR3 has 16 amino acids. The CDR3 sequence is CASSVGSGLSGNTIYF. CDR3 DNA sequence: TGTGCCAGCAGCGTAGGGTCAGGTCTCTCTGGAAACACCATATATTTT.

The chain recombines TRBV5-5 with TRBJ2-5; TRBD2 agrees at 9 bases. The germline gives CDR1 SGHKS, CDR2 YYEKEE (reference sequence). V gave up 6 bases and J gave up 4 bases; unmatched junction bases: 13. The CDR3 consists of 16 residues. The CDR3 DNA sequence: TGTGCCAGCACCGTTAGCGGGAGTCGTCTCGGAGAGACCCAGTACTTC. It encodes CASTVSGSRLGETQYF.

The chain employs TRBV29-1 and TRBJ2-7; no clear D gene. The V end lost 4 bases, the J end lost 4 bases, and 20 bases lay between the germline ends. Per germline, CDR1 SQVTM and CDR2 ANQGSEA. This CDR3 contains 15 residues. CDR3: CSVGYWAAASYEQYF. DNA of the CDR3: TGCAGCGTTGGGTATTGGGCAGCCGCCTCGTACGAGCAGTACTTC.

The chain links TRBV7-8 to TRBJ1-6; TRBD1 is a possible D gene (6 bases). Germline CDR1 and CDR2: SGHVS and FQNEAQ. With 0 bases removed from V and 10 bases from J, the gap between germline ends came to 25 bases. The CDR3 extends over 19 amino acids. This CDR3 reads CASSLAFRDTVDQNSPLHF. The CDR3 nucleotides read TGTGCCAGCAGCTTAGCCTTCCGGGACACAGTTGATCAGAACTCACCCCTCCACTTT.

The chain employs TRBV19 and TRBJ2-7; 8 bases line up with TRBD2. In germline, CDR1 is LNHDA, CDR2 SQIVND (reference sequence). The trim removed 4 bases at V and 3 bases at J, leaving 5 bases unmatched. The CDR3 consists of 14 residues. The CDR3 reads CASSNPGTSYEQYF. The DNA of the CDR3 is TGTGCCAGTAGTAACCCCGGGACTAGCTACGAGCAGTACTTC.